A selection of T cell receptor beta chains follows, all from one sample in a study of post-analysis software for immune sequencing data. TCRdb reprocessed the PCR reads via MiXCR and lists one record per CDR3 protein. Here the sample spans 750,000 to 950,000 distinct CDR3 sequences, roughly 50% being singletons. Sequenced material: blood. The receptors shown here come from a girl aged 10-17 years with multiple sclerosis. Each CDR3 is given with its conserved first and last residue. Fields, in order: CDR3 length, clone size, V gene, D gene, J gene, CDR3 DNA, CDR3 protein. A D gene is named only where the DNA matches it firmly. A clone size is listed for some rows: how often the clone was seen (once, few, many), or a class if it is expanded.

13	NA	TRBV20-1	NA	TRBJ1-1	TGCAGTGCTTTCCGATCCGGGGGTAGGGAAGCTTTCTTT	CSAFRSGGREAFF
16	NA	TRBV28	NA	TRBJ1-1	TGTGCCAGCAGTCTTTTGCCGGGCCAAGGGAACACTGAAGCTTTCTTT	CASSLLPGQGNTEAFF
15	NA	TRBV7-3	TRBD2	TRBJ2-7	TGTGCCAGCAGCGCCCTAGCGGCTCCGGACTACGAGCAGTACTTC	CASSALAAPDYEQYF
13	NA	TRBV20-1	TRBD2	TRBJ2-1	TGCAGTGCCCTAGCGGACCCCAGATCGGAGCAGTTCTTC	CSALADPRSEQFF
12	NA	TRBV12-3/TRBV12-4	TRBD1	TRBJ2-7	TGTGCCAGCAGTCAACAGGGGCTCGAGCAGTACTTC	CASSQQGLEQYF
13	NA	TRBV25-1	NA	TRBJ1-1	TGTGCCAGCAGGCTGATCGAGAACACTGAAGCTTTCTTT	CASRLIENTEAFF
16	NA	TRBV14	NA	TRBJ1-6	TGTGCCAGCAGCCAAGAAGTCGGCATTATAGGTTCACCCCTCCACTTT	CASSQEVGIIGSPLHF
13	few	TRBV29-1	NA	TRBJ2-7	TGCAGCGTTGTGACAGAGGTCTCCTACGAGCAGTACTTC	CSVVTEVSYEQYF
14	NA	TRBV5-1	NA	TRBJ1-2	TGCGCCAGCAGCTTGCCAGGGGAAGACTATGGCTACACCTTC	CASSLPGEDYGYTF
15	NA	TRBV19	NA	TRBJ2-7	TGTGCCAGTAGTATCGCCCTATCACAAAGCTACGAGCAGTACTTC	CASSIALSQSYEQYF
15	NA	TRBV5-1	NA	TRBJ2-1	TGCGCCAGCAGCTCCCCCCCTGCCCCCTACAATGAGCAGTTCTTC	CASSSPPAPYNEQFF
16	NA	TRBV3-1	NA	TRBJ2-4	TGTGCCAGCAGCCATATGGGAGACATAAAGACAAACATTCAGTACTTC	CASSHMGDIKTNIQYF
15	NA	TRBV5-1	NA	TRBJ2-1	TGCGCCAGCAGCTTGGGCGGGCCCAGGTGCAATGAGCAGTTCTTC	CASSLGGPRCNEQFF
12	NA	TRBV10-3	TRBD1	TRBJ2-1	TGTGCCACCGGACAGGGGGAAAGTGAGCAGTTCTTC	CATGQGESEQFF
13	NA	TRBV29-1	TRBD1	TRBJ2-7	TGCAGCGTTGAGGACAGGGGGTATGCCGAGCAGTACTTC	CSVEDRGYAEQYF
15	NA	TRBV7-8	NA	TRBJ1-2	TGTGCCAGCAGCTCTTGGGACGGAGCTAACTATGGCTACACCTTC	CASSSWDGANYGYTF
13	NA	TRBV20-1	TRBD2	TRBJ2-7	TGCAGTGCTAGACTTAGCGGGATATACGAGCAGTACTTC	CSARLSGIYEQYF
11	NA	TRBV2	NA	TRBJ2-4	TGTGCCAGCAAACCAGAAAACATTCAGTACTTC	CASKPENIQYF
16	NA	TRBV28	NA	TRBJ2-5	TGTGCCAGCAGGCCCGATAGAAGACAGCCGCGGGAGACCCAGTACTTC	CASRPDRRQPRETQYF
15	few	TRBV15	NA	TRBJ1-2	TGTGCCACCAGCAGAGTCCGGGACACCCCCTATGGCTACACCTTC	CATSRVRDTPYGYTF
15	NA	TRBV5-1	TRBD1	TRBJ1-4	TGCGCCAGCAGCGCAAACAGGGGTGGCGGTGAAAAACTGTTTTTT	CASSANRGGGEKLFF
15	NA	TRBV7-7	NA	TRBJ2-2	TGTGCTAGCAGCTTAGAAGGGGCCAACACCGGGGAGCTGTTTTTT	CASSLEGANTGELFF
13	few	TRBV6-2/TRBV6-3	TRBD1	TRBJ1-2	TGTGCCAGCAACCTTGGGACAGGGGGCGGCTACACCTTC	CASNLGTGGGYTF
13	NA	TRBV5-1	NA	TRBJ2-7	TGCGCCAGTCAACAGGGAATTAGCGCCGAGCAGTACTTC	CASQQGISAEQYF
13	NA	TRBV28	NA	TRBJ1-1	TGTGCCAGCAGTCTACCGGGACACTTTGAAGCTTTCTTT	CASSLPGHFEAFF
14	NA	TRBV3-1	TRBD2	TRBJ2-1	TGTGCCAGCAGCATTAGCGGGATCTACAATGAGCAGTTCTTC	CASSISGIYNEQFF
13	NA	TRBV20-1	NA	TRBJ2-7	TGCAGTGCTAGGGGCCTATCGATCTACGAGCAGTACTTC	CSARGLSIYEQYF
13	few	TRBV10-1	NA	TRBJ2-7	TGCGTCAGCAGTCGGACATCTGGGTACGAGCAGTACTTC	CVSSRTSGYEQYF
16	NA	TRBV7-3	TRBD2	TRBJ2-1	TGTGCCAGCAGCTCCGTGTCGGGACTAGCGGGGGGGCAGGCGTTCTTC	CASSSVSGLAGGQAFF
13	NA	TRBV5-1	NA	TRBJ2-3	TGCGCCAGCAGCATGGATCCGACAGATACGCAGTATTTT	CASSMDPTDTQYF
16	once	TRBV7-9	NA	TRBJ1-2	TGTGCCAGCAGCTCCCGTTCCAGGGGCCCTAACTATGGCTACACCTTC	CASSSRSRGPNYGYTF
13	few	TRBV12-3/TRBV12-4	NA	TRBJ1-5	TGTGCCAGTCGCAGGGTTAGCAATCAGCCCCAGCATTTT	CASRRVSNQPQHF
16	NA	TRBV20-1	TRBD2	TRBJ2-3	TGCAGTGCTGGCTCGGGACTAGCGAGGAGCACAGATACGCAGTATTTT	CSAGSGLARSTDTQYF
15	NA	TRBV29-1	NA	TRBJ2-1	TGCAGCGTTGCAAATCAACCTCGCTCCTACAATGAGCAGTTCTTC	CSVANQPRSYNEQFF
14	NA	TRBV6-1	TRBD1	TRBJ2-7	TGTGCCAGCAGGCCCACCGGGACAGCCTACGAGCAGTACTTC	CASRPTGTAYEQYF